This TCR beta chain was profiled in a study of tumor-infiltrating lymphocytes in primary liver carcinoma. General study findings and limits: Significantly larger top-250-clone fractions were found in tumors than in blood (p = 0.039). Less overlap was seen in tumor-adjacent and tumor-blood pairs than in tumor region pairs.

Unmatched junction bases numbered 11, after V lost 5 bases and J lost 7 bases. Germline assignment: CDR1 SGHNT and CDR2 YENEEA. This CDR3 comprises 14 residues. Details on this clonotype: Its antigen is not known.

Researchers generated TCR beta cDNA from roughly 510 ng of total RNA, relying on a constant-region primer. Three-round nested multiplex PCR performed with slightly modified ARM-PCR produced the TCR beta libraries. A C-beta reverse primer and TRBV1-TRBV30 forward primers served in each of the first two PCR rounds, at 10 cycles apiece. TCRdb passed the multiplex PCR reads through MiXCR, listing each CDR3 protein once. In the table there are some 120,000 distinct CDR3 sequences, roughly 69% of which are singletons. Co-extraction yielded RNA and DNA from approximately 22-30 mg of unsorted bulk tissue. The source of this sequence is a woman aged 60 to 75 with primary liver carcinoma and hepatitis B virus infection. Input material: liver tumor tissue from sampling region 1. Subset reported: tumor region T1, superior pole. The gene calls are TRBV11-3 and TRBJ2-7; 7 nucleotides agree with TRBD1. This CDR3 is CASSHERGRREQYF. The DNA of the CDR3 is TGTGCCAGCAGCCACGAGAGGGGGCGCCGGGAGCAGTACTTC. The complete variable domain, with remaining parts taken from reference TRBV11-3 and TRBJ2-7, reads EAGVVQSPRYKIIEKKQPVAFWCNPISGHNTLYWYLQNLGQGPELLIRYENEEAVDDSQLPKDRFSAERLKGVDSTLKIQPAELGDSAVYLCASSHERGRREQYFGPGTRLTVT.